This section outlines one T cell receptor beta chain sequence together with its context. These data originate in a study of blood T cell repertoires in COVID-19. The method was immunoSEQ multiplex PCR; TCRdb's version includes in-frame clones alone and lacks a portion of them. The sample has about 270,000 clones, roughly 91% seen once. The V gene lost 5 bases and the J gene lost 7 bases, with 15 bases spanning the gap. The CDR3 runs to 13 residues. The sequence was obtained from a woman aged 40 to 50 with acute COVID-19. Input material: PBMCs or T cells enriched from blood (not recorded which). The gene calls are TRBV12-3 or TRBV12-4 and TRBJ2-7; TRBD1 might be the D (6 bases). The DNA for the CDR3 is TGTGCCAGCAGTCGGACAGCGATTGATGAGCAGTACTTC. Its translation is CASSRTAIDEQYF.